This T cell receptor beta chain is from a study of blood T cells in healthy people across ages. The CDR3 is made up of 15 amino acids. V shed 3 bases and J 2 bases; nucleotides not matched to a gene: 4. Germline CDR1 MNHEY, CDR2 SMNVEV (reference sequence). The authors ran a second PCR of roughly 6 to 11 cycles using a sample-barcoded 5' primer and a J-beta primer mix. Carrying 12 random nucleotides, a template-switch adaptor labeled each individual cDNA molecule. One entry per CDR3 protein results from TCRdb running MiXCR on the 5' RACE reads. This sample has around 1.1 million distinct CDR3 sequences; less than 45% occur once, and the top ten carry around 13%. In its sample, this clonotype was seen a few times. Its antigen is unidentified. Isolation of PBMCs gave at least 7 million cells per sample. Study observations and caveats: Investigators viewed diversity estimates from one million T cells as underestimates, the study reported. Higher diversity, along with more naive CD4+ cells, distinguished long-lived donors from aged donors.

The source is a man aged 18-30 years in good health. Sequences were obtained from blood. The V and J genes are TRBV27 and TRBJ2-7, with 10 bases aligning to TRBD1. The CDR3 sequence is CASSFGTGDAYEQYF. The CDR3 DNA reads as TGTGCCAGCAGTTTCGGGACAGGGGACGCCTACGAGCAGTACTTC.